What follows are 12 T cell receptor beta chains derived from one specimen sequenced in a study of shared clonotypes between healthy human individuals. The naive CD8 fraction comprised CD45RO-negative cells positively selected for CCR7 and excluded terminally differentiated effector memory CD45RA+ cells. Here immunoSEQ multiplex PCR was the method, and the copy in TCRdb shows in-frame clones only, minus some. The profile shows about 2,100,000 clones, about 93% of them singletons. The sample taken for sequencing was naive CD8+ T cells from PBMCs. Receptor source: a young man in good health. Some clones in this sample may be carry-over from other donors' samples.

V and J are TRBV11-1 and TRBJ2-7, with D perhaps TRBD2 (5 bases). Germline loops: CDR1 SGHAT, CDR2 FQDESV (reference sequence). Trimming stripped 7 bases from V and 2 bases from J, with 12 bases between. CDR3 size: 13 residues. The CDR3 DNA reads as TGTGCCAGCACCCCGGGGTCGACCTACGAGCAGTACTTC. As protein: CASTPGSTYEQYF.

The rearrangement joins TRBV9 to TRBJ2-3, with a tentative D call TRBD1 (5 bases). Trimming took 3 bases from V and 4 from J, leaving 9 bases between them. CDR3 length: 13 residues. The germline CDR1 and CDR2 sequences are SGDLS and YYNGEE. The CDR3: CASSETAPDTQYF. CDR3 nucleotide sequence: TGTGCCAGCAGCGAGACAGCTCCAGATACGCAGTATTTT.

V usage is TRBV5-1 and J usage is TRBJ1-3; D is ambiguous. V was cut by 5 bases and J by 0 bases, with 15 bases left in between. The CDR3 contains 16 residues. Germline lookup yields CDR1 SGHRS and CDR2 YFSETQ. Here the CDR3 DNA reads TGCGCCAGCAGATCCACCGTGGAAGCCTCTGGAAACACCATATATTTT. Its protein is CASRSTVEASGNTIYF.

The rearrangement uses TRBV6-5 and TRBJ2-1; weak D call: TRBD2 (5 bases). The CDR3 runs 14 residues. V dropped 5 bases and J dropped 8 bases, with 16 bases sitting between them. Germline CDR1 is MNHEY and CDR2 is SVGAGI. This chain's CDR3 is CASSGEGLVHEQFF. Written as DNA, the CDR3 is TGTGCCAGCAGTGGAGAAGGACTCGTGCATGAGCAGTTCTTC.

The chain uses TRBV28 and TRBJ2-5; D might be TRBD1 (5 bases). This CDR3 region has 14 residues. V was shortened by 2 bases and J by 7 bases, with 14 bases between the two germline ends. From germline, CDR1 is MDHEN and CDR2 SYDVKM. CDR3 sequence: CASSLRAARGTQYF. CDR3 in DNA: TGTGCCAGCAGTTTACGTGCGGCAAGGGGGACCCAGTACTTC. The full variable domain, with the rest looked up from reference TRBV28 and TRBJ2-5, is DVKVTQSSRYLVKRTGEKVFLECVQDMDHENMFWYRQDPGLGLRLIYFSYDVKMKEKGDIPEGYSVSREKKERFSLILESASTNQTSMYLCASSLRAARGTQYFGPGTRLLVL.

With respect to this clone: Other nucleotide sequences from this sample produce the same CDR3. V and J are TRBV27 and TRBJ1-1; TRBD1 is a possible D gene (5 bases). The length of the CDR3 is 14 residues. Trimming took 3 bases from V and 1 from J, leaving 9 bases between them. Germline lookup yields CDR1 MNHEY and CDR2 SMNVEV (reference sequence). The CDR3 sequence: CASSFQGANTEAFF. DNA of the CDR3: TGTGCCAGCAGTTTTCAGGGCGCGAACACTGAAGCTTTCTTT.

The chain has TRBV27 and TRBJ2-7; 8 positions match TRBD1. The trim removed 3 bases at V and 4 bases at J, leaving 5 bases unmatched. The germline CDR1 and CDR2 sequences are MNHEY and SMNVEV (reference sequence). There are 14 residues in the CDR3. The CDR3 nucleotides read TGTGCCAGCAGTTTCGGGACAGGAGAATACGAGCAGTACTTC. Translating it yields CASSFGTGEYEQYF.

This chain uses TRBV18 with TRBJ2-7, with D unresolved. V was shortened by 5 bases and J by 7 bases, with 15 bases between the two germline ends. The length of the CDR3 is 13 residues. Germline V gene lookup returns CDR1 KGHSH and CDR2 LQKENI. The CDR3 region is CASSSGPVGEQYF. The CDR3 region has the DNA TGTGCCAGCTCATCTGGACCGGTGGGGGAGCAGTACTTC.

This clone has more than one count but fewer than ten. This sample includes further DNA sequences coding for the same CDR3. The chain couples TRBV28 to TRBJ2-7, with 8 bases aligning to TRBD2. In germline, CDR1 is MDHEN, CDR2 SYDVKM. The CDR3 runs to 14 residues. The V segment lost 5 bases and the J segment 2 bases; nucleotides outside the gene matches: 5. The CDR3 loop is CASSPPGLAYEQYF. CDR3 DNA: TGTGCCAGCAGTCCACCGGGACTAGCCTACGAGCAGTACTTC.

Only one count was recorded for this clone. CDR3 region: CASLTGLGNNKNIQYF. The CDR3 DNA sequence: TGTGCCAGCTTGACGGGTTTGGGGAACAACAAAAACATTCAGTACTTC. V is TRBV28 and J is TRBJ2-4; the D is unclear. CDR1 is MDHEN and CDR2 is SYDVKM in the germline V gene. V lost 8 bases to trimming and J lost 3 bases, with 20 bases between them. The CDR3 covers 16 residues.

The chain joins TRBV19 to TRBJ2-5, with TRBD1 as a possible D gene (6 bases). Germline V gene sequence: CDR1 LNHDA, CDR2 SQIVND (reference sequence). V lost 6 bases and J 2 bases, leaving 13 bases between the germline ends. The CDR3 consists of 14 residues. The CDR3 DNA follows: TGTGCCAGTAGCGTTAGGACAGCTCAAGAGACCCAGTACTTC. Protein product: CASSVRTAQETQYF.

The gene calls are TRBV7-3 and TRBJ2-1; TRBD2 matches at 8 bases. CDR3 length: 14 residues. V shed 1 base, J shed 6 bases, and the junction held 2 bases outside the gene matches. Looked up from germline, CDR1 is SGHTA and CDR2 is FQGTGA. The CDR3 is CASSLSTSGNEQFF. As DNA, the CDR3 is TGTGCCAGCAGCTTAAGTACTAGCGGCAATGAGCAGTTCTTC.